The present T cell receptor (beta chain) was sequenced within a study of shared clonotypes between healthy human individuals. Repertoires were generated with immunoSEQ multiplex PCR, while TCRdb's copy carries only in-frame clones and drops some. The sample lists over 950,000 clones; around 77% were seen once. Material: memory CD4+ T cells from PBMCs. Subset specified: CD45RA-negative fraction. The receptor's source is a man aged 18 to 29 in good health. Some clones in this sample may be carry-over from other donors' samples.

CDR3 sequence (DNA): TGTGCCAGCAGTTCCCCTAGCGGGAGAACAGAAGAGCAGTTCTTC. This translates into CASSSPSGRTEEQFF. The chain has TRBV28 and TRBJ2-1, with 10 bases matching TRBD2. This CDR3 is 15 amino acids long. V lost 4 bases, J lost 10 bases, and 10 bases stayed unmatched. Per the germline V gene, CDR1 is MDHEN and CDR2 is SYDVKM.